This T cell receptor (beta chain) was retrieved from a study of CD8+CD57+ T cells in acquired aplastic anemia. The V end was cut by 4 bases, the J end by 3 bases, with 16 bases between. This CDR3 spans 16 amino acids. The germline CDR1 and CDR2 sequences are SGHAT and FQDESV (reference sequence). Profiling of TCR beta VDJ combinations and CDR3 sequences used genomic DNA as template. From the reads, TCRdb called clonotypes with MiXCR, one entry per CDR3 protein. The sample comprises under 500,000 distinct CDR3 sequences, more than 25% of which are singletons, and nearly 0.85% rests with the top ten. Selection for sequencing was limited to patients who had shown CD8+CD57+ cell expansion by flow cytometry.

This sequence joins TRBV11-1 and TRBJ2-1; no definite D call. The sequenced sample consisted of sorted CD4+, CD8+, or CD8+CD57+ T cells (not recorded which) from PBMCs. The clonotype was recovered from a human donor with aplastic anemia. CDR3 DNA: TGTGCCAGCAGCTACCCGGTAATACCCCTCTACAATGAGCAGTTCTTC. It codes for CASSYPVIPLYNEQFF.